Each of the 3 T cell receptor beta chains below was sequenced from the same sample in a study of cytomegalovirus exposure and HLA in healthy donors. The PCR contained 60 Vbeta and 13 Jbeta primers. Clones were sequenced by immunoSEQ multiplex PCR, and TCRdb holds only the in-frame ones, with some missing. Among around 170,000 clones listed, approximately 84% were seen once. Sequenced input: PBMCs. The receptor source for this set is a woman in her fifties or sixties in good health and CMV-seropositive.

The chain couples TRBV7-2 to TRBJ2-3, with 8 bases aligning to TRBD2. CDR3 size: 15 residues. The ends lost 3 bases at V and 6 bases at J; junction bases unmatched: 8. Germline V gives CDR1 SGHTA, CDR2 FQGNSA. CDR3 coding DNA: TGTGCCAGCAGCTTCCCACGGACTAGCAGGGATACGCAGTATTTT. As protein: CASSFPRTSRDTQYF.

V usage is TRBV7-3 and J usage is TRBJ2-3; D perhaps matches TRBD2 (6 bases). V was shortened by 5 bases and J by 4 bases, with 13 bases between the two germline ends. From germline, CDR1 is SGHTA and CDR2 FQGTGA. The length of the CDR3 is 14 residues. CDR3 nucleotide sequence: TGTGCCAGCAGCAGGGAGGCCCGGGCAGATACGCAGTATTTT. This sequence encodes CASSREARADTQYF.

The chain carries TRBV2 and TRBJ2-1; TRBD2 matches 12 bases. In germline, CDR1 is SNHLY, CDR2 FYNNEI. The ends lost 6 bases at V and 11 bases at J; junction bases unmatched: 8. The CDR3 loop spans 14 amino acids. CDR3 loop: CASRTGTSGSKQFF. CDR3 DNA: TGTGCCAGCAGGACCGGGACTAGCGGGTCCAAGCAGTTCTTC.